The clone carrying this T cell receptor (beta chain) was observed at least ten times. Its antigen is undetermined. From the 5' RACE reads, TCRdb called clonotypes with MiXCR, one entry per CDR3 protein. Here the sample spans around 130,000 distinct CDR3 sequences, roughly 3.2% being singletons. The sample originates from a study of neurological immune-mediated disorders. The CDR3 is 13 amino acids. The V end was cut by 0 bases, the J end by 7 bases, with 12 bases between. Germline lookup yields CDR1 GTSNPN and CDR2 SVGIG (reference sequence). Study findings and constraints: There was no association between the multiple sclerosis repertoire cluster and any clinical or MRI feature. None of the CDR3 amino acid sequences of expanded clones recurred across subjects, suggesting private repertoires in all groups.

Sequencing was carried out using PBMCs. This sequence was found in a woman aged 30 to 39 with multiple sclerosis. The V gene is TRBV30, the J gene TRBJ1-2, with D perhaps matching TRBD1 (5 bases). CDR3 in DNA: TGTGCCTGGAGTGTACAATGGAGGGGTGGCTACACCTTC. It codes for CAWSVQWRGGYTF.